A single sample is the source of the 12 T cell receptor beta chains below, sequenced in a study of siplizumab effects on memory and regulatory T cells. Profiling relied on immunoSEQ multiplex PCR, and the TCRdb table lists in-frame clones only, not all of them. This sample carries just over 60,000 clones, 79% of them seen once, and the ten largest clones take approximately 0.4%. Sequencing was performed on memory CD4+ T cells sorted from blood. The receptor set was obtained from a human donor in good health.

The genes are TRBV10-3 and TRBJ2-3; the D gene could be TRBD1 or TRBD2 (5 bases each). The V end lost 0 bases, the J end lost 3 bases, and 16 bases lay between the germline ends. The CDR3 spans 17 residues. Germline values: CDR1 ENHRY, CDR2 SYGVKD. The CDR3: CAISESLGRARTDTQYF. The CDR3 DNA follows: TGTGCCATCAGTGAGTCGTTGGGGCGGGCCCGAACAGATACGCAGTATTTT.

This clone was recorded a few times. V is TRBV7-9 and J is TRBJ2-1; 10 bases match TRBD1. This CDR3 is 15 amino acids long. J gave up 6 bases and V 3 bases, and 5 bases lay outside the gene matches. Germline loops: CDR1 SEHNR, CDR2 FQNEAQ (reference sequence). The CDR3 bases are TGTGCCAGCAGCTTGACAGGGGGCATGAGCAATGAGCAGTTCTTC. Encoded protein: CASSLTGGMSNEQFF.

Written as DNA, the CDR3 is TGCGCCAGCAGCCGTCAGGACGGTGAAAAACTGTTTTTT. Translation gives CASSRQDGEKLFF. The chain combines TRBV5-1 with TRBJ1-4; D gene unclear. The CDR3 consists of 13 residues. CDR1 is SGHRS, CDR2 YFSETQ, per germline. Between the trimmed V and J ends, which lost 4 bases and 7 bases, there was a span of 11 bases. The full variable domain, with the rest looked up from reference TRBV5-1 and TRBJ1-4, is KAGVTQTPRYLIKTRGQQVTLSCSPISGHRSVSWYQQTPGQGLQFLFEYFSETQRNKGNFPGRFSGRQFSNSRSEMNVSTLELGDSALYLCASSRQDGEKLFFGSGTQLSVL.

This chain connects TRBV27 to TRBJ2-7, with 8 bases identical to TRBD1. In germline, CDR1 is MNHEY, CDR2 SMNVEV (reference sequence). The CDR3 length is 15 residues. Unmatched junction bases numbered 6, after V lost 2 bases and J lost 3 bases. The CDR3 DNA follows: TGTGCCAGCAGTTTAAGGGGGACAGGCGGCTACGAGCAGTACTTC. It codes for CASSLRGTGGYEQYF.

The rearrangement joins TRBV9 to TRBJ2-6; D is perhaps TRBD1 (6 bases). The germline CDR1 and CDR2 sequences are SGDLS and YYNGEE. Deletions cut 3 bases from V and 0 bases from J, with 10 bases between. The CDR3 spans 16 residues. CDR3 bases: TGTGCCAGCAGCGCCTCCAGGGGCTCTGGGGCCAACGTCCTGACTTTC. Translation gives CASSASRGSGANVLTF. The full variable domain, in which reference TRBV9 and TRBJ2-6 provide the parts outside the CDR3, is DSGVTQTPKHLITATGQRVTLRCSPRSGDLSVYWYQQSLDQGLQFLIQYYNGEERAKGNILERFSAQQFPDLHSELNLSSLELGDSALYFCASSASRGSGANVLTFGAGSRLTVL.

The V and J genes are TRBV6-6 and TRBJ2-7; D ambiguous. The CDR3 spans 14 residues. V was clipped by 6 bases and J by 1 base, with 13 bases between them. The germline CDR1 and CDR2 sequences are MNHNY and SVGAGI (reference sequence). CDR3: CASRPFDKSYEQYF. The DNA of the CDR3 is TGTGCCAGCAGACCATTCGACAAGTCCTACGAGCAGTACTTC.

This clone was recorded once. The chain employs TRBV5-6 and TRBJ1-1; D gene uncertain. The germline gives CDR1 SGHDT, CDR2 YYEEEE. Trimming removed 1 base at V and 4 bases at J, with 5 bases between. The CDR3 runs to 12 residues. CDR3 loop: CASSLSGTEAFF. CDR3 DNA sequence: TGTGCCAGCAGCTTGAGCGGCACTGAAGCTTTCTTT.

The J gene is TRBJ1-2, the V gene TRBV19; the match to TRBD1 covers 8 bases. The CDR3 runs to 14 residues. Germline CDR1 is LNHDA and CDR2 is SQIVND (reference sequence). V lost 7 bases, J lost 4 bases, and 8 bases stayed unmatched. In nucleotides, the CDR3 is TGTGCCAGTAACAGGGGGTCGGGTGGCTATGGCTACACCTTC. Amino acid sequence: CASNRGSGGYGYTF.

The chain employs TRBV10-3 and TRBJ1-4; no definite D call. This CDR3 has 16 amino acids. V gave up 9 bases and J gave up 0 bases, with 17 bases separating them. The germline CDR1 and CDR2 sequences are ENHRY and SYGVKD. The CDR3 spells CAIRDPLGTTNEKLFF. The CDR3 coding sequence is TGTGCCATAAGAGACCCCTTGGGCACAACTAATGAAAAACTGTTTTTT.

This chain connects TRBV19 to TRBJ1-2; tentative D call: TRBD1 (5 bases). From germline, CDR1 is LNHDA and CDR2 SQIVND (reference sequence). The CDR3 consists of 13 residues. V was pared by 2 bases and J by 4 bases, with 8 bases between. The CDR3 protein is CASSILQAYGYTF. CDR3 sequence (DNA): TGTGCCAGTAGTATACTACAGGCCTATGGCTACACCTTC.

This sequence joins TRBV7-2 and TRBJ2-4, with D possibly being TRBD1 or TRBD2 (6 bases each). Germline V lookup: CDR1 SGHTA, CDR2 FQGNSA. This CDR3 region has 17 residues. The V end was cut by 5 bases, the J end by 9 bases, with 26 bases between. The CDR3 DNA is TGTGCCAGCAGCCCGCCCCGGGGCAGGGGCGCCGGGGGCATTCAGTACTTC. Its protein is CASSPPRGRGAGGIQYF.

V usage is TRBV7-2 and J usage is TRBJ2-7; D possibly corresponds to TRBD2 (6 bases). The V gene lost 4 bases and the J gene lost 0 bases, with 13 bases spanning the gap. The CDR3 contains 15 residues. CDR1 SGHTA and CDR2 FQGNSA come from the germline V gene. The CDR3 protein is CASSSLAFSSYEQYF. DNA for the CDR3: TGTGCCAGCAGCTCGCTAGCGTTCAGCTCCTACGAGCAGTACTTC.